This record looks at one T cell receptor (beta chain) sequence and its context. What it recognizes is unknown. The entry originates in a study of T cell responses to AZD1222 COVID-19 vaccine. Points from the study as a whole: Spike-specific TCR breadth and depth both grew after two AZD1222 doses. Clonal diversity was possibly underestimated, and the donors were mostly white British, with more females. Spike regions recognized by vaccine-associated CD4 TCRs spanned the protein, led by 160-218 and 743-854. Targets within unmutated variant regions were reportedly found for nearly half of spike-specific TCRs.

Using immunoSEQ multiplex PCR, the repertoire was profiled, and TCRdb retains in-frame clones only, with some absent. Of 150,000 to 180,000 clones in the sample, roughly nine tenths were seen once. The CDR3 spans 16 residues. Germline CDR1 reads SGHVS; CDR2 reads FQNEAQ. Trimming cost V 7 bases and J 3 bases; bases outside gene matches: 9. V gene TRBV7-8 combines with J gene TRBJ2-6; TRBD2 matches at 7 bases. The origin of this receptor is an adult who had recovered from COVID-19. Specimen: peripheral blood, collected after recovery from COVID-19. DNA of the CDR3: TGTGCCAGCACCCTTAGGGCTAGCGGTGGGGCCAACGTCCTGACTTTC. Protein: CASTLRASGGANVLTF.